This entry concerns a single T cell receptor beta chain. The antigen is unknown. The data were produced by immunoSEQ multiplex PCR, yet TCRdb's version contains in-frame clones alone and is incomplete. The sample includes around 370,000 clones, approximately 90% of them seen just once. This entry belongs to a study of Ad26.COV2.S vaccination and SARS-CoV-2 variants. General observations from the study: Vaccine recipients and placebo recipients showed similar non-spike TCR breadth. It was reported that spike-specific CD8+ and CD4+ T cell responses were substantially broad after vaccination. It is possible that the TCR breadth and depth analyses underestimated the total T cell responses. The study found higher spike-specific TCR breadth in vaccine than placebo recipients.

The starting material was peripheral blood, obtained after recovery from COVID-19. This clonotype originated in a human donor who had recovered from COVID-19.

The CDR3 loop reads CASSLGQVGDEQFF. Written as DNA, the CDR3 is TGCGCCAGCAGCTTGGGACAGGTTGGGGATGAGCAGTTCTTC. J is TRBJ2-1 and V is TRBV5-1; D might be TRBD1 (6 bases). V lost 0 bases to trimming and J lost 8 bases, with 12 bases between them. CDR3 length equals 14 residues. Germline values: CDR1 SGHRS, CDR2 YFSETQ.